The clone carrying this T cell receptor beta chain has just a few counts. The antigen is not known. The data were obtained in a study of T cells in Graves' hyperthyroidism and ophthalmopathy. Study-wide results and limits: Through a model of 13 V-J features, ophthalmopathy was separated from stable hyperthyroidism.

RNA transcripts gave rise to amplified TCR beta CDR3 regions. When the TCR CDR3 underwent first-round RT-PCR, the HTBI primer set was used. MiXCR, run by TCRdb on the multiplex PCR reads, gives a single entry per CDR3 protein. Among over 700,000 distinct CDR3 sequences listed, 35% to 40% were seen once. CDR3 length equals 17 residues. The ends were cut back, 6 bases at V and 6 bases at J, with 23 bases in the middle. CDR1 and CDR2 (germline): MNHNY, SVGAGI (reference sequence). The clonotype originates from a man aged 18 to 30 with Graves' hyperthyroidism. This chain uses TRBV6-6 with TRBJ2-2; D remains unclear. The specimen sequenced was blood. CDR3 DNA sequence: TGTGCCAGCAGACAACGTCGGGTCCCACTAATAGCCGGGGAGCTGTTTTTT. Translating it yields CASRQRRVPLIAGELFF.